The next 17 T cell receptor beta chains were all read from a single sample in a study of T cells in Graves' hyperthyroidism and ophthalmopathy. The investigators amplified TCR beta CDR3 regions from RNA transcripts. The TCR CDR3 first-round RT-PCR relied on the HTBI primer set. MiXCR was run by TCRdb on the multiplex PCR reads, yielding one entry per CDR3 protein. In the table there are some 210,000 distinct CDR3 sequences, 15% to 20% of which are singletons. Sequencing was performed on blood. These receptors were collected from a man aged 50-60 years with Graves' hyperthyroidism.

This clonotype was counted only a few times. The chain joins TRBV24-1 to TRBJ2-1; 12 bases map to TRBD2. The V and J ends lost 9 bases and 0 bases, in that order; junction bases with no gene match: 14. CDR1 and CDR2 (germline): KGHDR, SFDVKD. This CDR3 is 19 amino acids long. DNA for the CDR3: TGTGCCACCGTAGAGATGGGACTAGCGGGTGGTAGCTCCTACAATGAGCAGTTCTTC. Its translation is CATVEMGLAGGSSYNEQFF.

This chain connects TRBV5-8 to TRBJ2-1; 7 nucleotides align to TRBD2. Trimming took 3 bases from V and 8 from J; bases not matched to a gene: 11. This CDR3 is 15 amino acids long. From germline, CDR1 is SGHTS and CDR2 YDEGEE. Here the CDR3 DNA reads TGTGCCAGCAGCTCACCTGGGGCTAGCGGCGATGAGCAGTTCTTC. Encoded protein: CASSSPGASGDEQFF.

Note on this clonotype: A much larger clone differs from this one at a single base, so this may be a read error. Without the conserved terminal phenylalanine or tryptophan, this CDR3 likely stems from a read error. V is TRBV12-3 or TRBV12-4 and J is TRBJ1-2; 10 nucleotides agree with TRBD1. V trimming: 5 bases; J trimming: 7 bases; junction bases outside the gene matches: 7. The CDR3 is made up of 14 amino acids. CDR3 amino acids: CASSTTGGSGGYTL. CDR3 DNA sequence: TGTGCCAGCAGTACGACAGGGGGCTCGGGTGGCTACACCCTC.

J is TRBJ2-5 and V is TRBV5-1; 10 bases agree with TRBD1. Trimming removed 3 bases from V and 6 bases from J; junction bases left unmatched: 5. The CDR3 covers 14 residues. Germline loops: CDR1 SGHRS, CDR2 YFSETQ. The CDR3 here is CASSYRDRGQTQYF. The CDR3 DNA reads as TGCGCCAGCAGCTACCGGGACAGGGGACAGACCCAGTACTTC. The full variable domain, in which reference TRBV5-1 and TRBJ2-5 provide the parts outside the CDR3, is KAGVTQTPRYLIKTRGQQVTLSCSPISGHRSVSWYQQTPGQGLQFLFEYFSETQRNKGNFPGRFSGRQFSNSRSEMNVSTLELGDSALYLCASSYRDRGQTQYFGPGTRLLVL.

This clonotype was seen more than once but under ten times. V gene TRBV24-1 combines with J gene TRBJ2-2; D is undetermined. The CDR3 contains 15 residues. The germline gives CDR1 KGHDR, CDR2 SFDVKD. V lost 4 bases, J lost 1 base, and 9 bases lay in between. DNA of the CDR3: TGTGCCACCAGTGAAGGGCGGATGAACACCGGGGAGCTGTTTTTT. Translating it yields CATSEGRMNTGELFF.

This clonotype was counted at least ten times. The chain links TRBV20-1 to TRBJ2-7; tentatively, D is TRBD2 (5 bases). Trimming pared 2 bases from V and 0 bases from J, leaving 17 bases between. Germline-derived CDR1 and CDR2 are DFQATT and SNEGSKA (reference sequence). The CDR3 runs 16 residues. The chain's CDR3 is CSARPPFAGSSYEQYF. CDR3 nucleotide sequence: TGCAGTGCTAGACCCCCCTTTGCGGGTAGCTCCTACGAGCAGTACTTC.

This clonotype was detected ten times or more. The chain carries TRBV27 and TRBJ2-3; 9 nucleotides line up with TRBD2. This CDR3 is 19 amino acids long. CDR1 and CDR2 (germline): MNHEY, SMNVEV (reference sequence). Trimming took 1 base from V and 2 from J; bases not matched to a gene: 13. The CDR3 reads CASSLLPAWAGGNTDTQYF. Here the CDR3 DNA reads TGTGCCAGCAGTTTATTACCAGCGTGGGCGGGAGGGAACACAGATACGCAGTATTTT.

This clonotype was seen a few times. The CDR3 loop is CAWSAGRSNQPQHF. DNA of the CDR3: TGTGCCTGGAGCGCAGGACGGTCCAATCAGCCCCAGCATTTT. V and J are TRBV30 and TRBJ1-5, with D unresolved. The CDR3 loop spans 14 amino acids. Trimming took 3 bases from V and 3 from J, leaving 12 bases between them. Germline assignment: CDR1 GTSNPN and CDR2 SVGIG (reference sequence).

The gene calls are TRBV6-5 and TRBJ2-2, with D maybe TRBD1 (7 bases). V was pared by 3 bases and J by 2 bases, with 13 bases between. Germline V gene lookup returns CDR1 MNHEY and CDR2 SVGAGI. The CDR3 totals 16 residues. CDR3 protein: CASSYRQGGNTGELFF. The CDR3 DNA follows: TGTGCCAGCAGTTATAGACAGGGAGGAAACACCGGGGAGCTGTTTTTT.

CDR3 coding DNA: TGCAGTGCTAGGACCTTGTGGCTTCGCAGCACAGATACGCAGTATTTT. This translates into CSARTLWLRSTDTQYF. The chain is built from TRBV20-1 and TRBJ2-3; D remains unclear. The CDR3 has 16 amino acids. Looked up from germline, CDR1 is DFQATT and CDR2 is SNEGSKA (reference sequence). V lost 3 bases, J lost 0 bases, and 16 bases lay in between.

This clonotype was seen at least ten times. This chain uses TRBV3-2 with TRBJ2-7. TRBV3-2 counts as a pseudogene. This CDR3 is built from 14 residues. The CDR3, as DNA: TGTGCCAGCAGCCAAGTCGTAGAAAACTACGAGCAGTACTTC. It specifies CASSQVVENYEQYF.

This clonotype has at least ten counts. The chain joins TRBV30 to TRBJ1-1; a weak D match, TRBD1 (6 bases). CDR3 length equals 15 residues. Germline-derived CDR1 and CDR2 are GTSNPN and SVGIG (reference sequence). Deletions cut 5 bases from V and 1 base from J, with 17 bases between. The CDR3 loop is CAWQMGGASNTEAFF. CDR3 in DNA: TGTGCCTGGCAAATGGGGGGCGCGTCGAACACTGAAGCTTTCTTT.

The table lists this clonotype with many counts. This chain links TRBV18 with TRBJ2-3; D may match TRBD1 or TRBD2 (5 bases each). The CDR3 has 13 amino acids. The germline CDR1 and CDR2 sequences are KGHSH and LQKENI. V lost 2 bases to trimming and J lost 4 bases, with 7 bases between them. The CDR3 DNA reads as TGTGCCAGCTCACCAGGGGGTCCAGATACGCAGTATTTT. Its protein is CASSPGGPDTQYF.

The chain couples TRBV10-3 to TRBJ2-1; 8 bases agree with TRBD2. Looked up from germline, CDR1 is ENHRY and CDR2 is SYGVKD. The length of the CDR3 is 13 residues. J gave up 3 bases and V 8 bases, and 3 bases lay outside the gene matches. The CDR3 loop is CAIGSGIYNEQFF. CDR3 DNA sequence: TGTGCCATCGGTAGCGGGATCTACAATGAGCAGTTCTTC.

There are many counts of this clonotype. The CDR3 here is CASTPGTTYEQYF. CDR3 DNA: TGTGCCAGCACCCCCGGGACAACCTACGAGCAGTACTTC. The V and J genes are TRBV7-9 and TRBJ2-7; D is perhaps TRBD1 (6 bases). The CDR3 totals 13 residues. CDR1 SEHNR and CDR2 FQNEAQ come from the germline V gene (reference sequence). Deletions cut 7 bases from V and 2 bases from J, with 12 bases between.

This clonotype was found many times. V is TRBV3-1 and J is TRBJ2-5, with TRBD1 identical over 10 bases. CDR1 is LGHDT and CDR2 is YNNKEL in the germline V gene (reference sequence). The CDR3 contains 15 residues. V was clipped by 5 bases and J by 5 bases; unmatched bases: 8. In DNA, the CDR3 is TGTGCCAGCAGCACTACGACAGGGGGCTACGAGACCCAGTACTTC. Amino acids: CASSTTTGGYETQYF.

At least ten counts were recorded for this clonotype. DNA for the CDR3: TGTGCCAGCAGCGTAGACGGGGCTTCCTACAATGAGCAGTTCTTC. Encoded protein: CASSVDGASYNEQFF. The rearrangement links TRBV9 to TRBJ2-1; D may be TRBD1 or TRBD2 (5 bases each). The CDR3 runs 15 residues. Germline V gene lookup returns CDR1 SGDLS and CDR2 YYNGEE. V lost 0 bases, J lost 1 base, and 8 bases lay in between.